The rows below give T cell receptor beta chains drawn from one sample of a study of cytomegalovirus exposure and HLA in healthy donors. Measured with immunoSEQ multiplex PCR; TCRdb has only the in-frame clones, and not every one. The sample lists about 270,000 clones, 70% to 90% occurring once. Material: PBMCs. The receptors were sampled from a man aged 35 to 55 in good health and CMV-seropositive. CDR3s include the opening cysteine and the closing phenylalanine or tryptophan. D genes are given only for firm matches. Clone sizes are given selectively: once, few, many, or a class where the clone is expanded.

v_call	j_call	cdr3_length	clone_size	d_call	cdr3_nt	cdr3_aa
TRBV7-8	TRBJ2-7	17	.	.	TGTGCCAGCAGCTTTCCCGGCCGCCTAGGAATGGTGTACGAGCAGTACTTC	CASSFPGRLGMVYEQYF
TRBV25-1	TRBJ2-7	15	.	TRBD2	TGTGCCAGCAGTGACGTAGCGGGTCTGGGGTACGAGCAGTACTTC	CASSDVAGLGYEQYF
TRBV27	TRBJ1-2	14	few	TRBD1	TGTGCCAGCAGTTTATCCGGGACAGGGTATGGCTACACCTTC	CASSLSGTGYGYTF
TRBV10-1	TRBJ1-1	15	.	.	TGCGCCAGCAGTGAGCGGAGCGGAATGAACACTGAAGCTTTCTTT	CASSERSGMNTEAFF
TRBV9	TRBJ1-5	15	.	.	TGTGCCAGCAGCGTAGACGGGTTTAGCAATCAGCCCCAGCATTTT	CASSVDGFSNQPQHF
TRBV5-1	TRBJ2-7	12	.	.	TGCGCCAGCAGCCTTAGAGACTACGAGCAGTACTTC	CASSLRDYEQYF
TRBV4-1	TRBJ1-5	15	.	.	TGCGCCAGCAGCCAGGACACAGGGTTGAGTCAGCCCCAGCATTTT	CASSQDTGLSQPQHF
TRBV9	TRBJ1-3	13	.	.	TGTGCCAGCAGCTACAGGGACGGAAACACCATATATTTT	CASSYRDGNTIYF
TRBV7-2	TRBJ2-1	14	.	TRBD2	TGTGCCAGCAGCTCGACATCCGGGAGGAATGAGCAGTTCTTC	CASSSTSGRNEQFF
TRBV27	TRBJ2-7	15	.	TRBD1	TGTGCCAGCAAGACCTTCCCCGGGACAGCCTACGAGCAGTACTTC	CASKTFPGTAYEQYF
TRBV13	TRBJ2-1	16	.	.	TGTGCCAGCAGCCTACTAGCAGAGAGCTCCTACAATGAGCAGTTCTTC	CASSLLAESSYNEQFF
TRBV4-1	TRBJ2-1	17	.	TRBD2	TGCGCCAGCAGCCCGGGTGTACTAGCGGGGGCCTACAATGAGCAGTTCTTC	CASSPGVLAGAYNEQFF
TRBV11-2	TRBJ1-2	12	.	.	TGTGCCAGCAGCCCGACGGTGGAGGGCTACACCTTC	CASSPTVEGYTF
TRBV28	TRBJ1-6	15	.	.	TGTGCCAGCAGTTTAGAGGCAGGGCTAAATTCACCCCTCCACTTT	CASSLEAGLNSPLHF
TRBV28	TRBJ1-2	13	.	TRBD1	TGTGCCACCGTAAGGACAGGGTACTATGGCTACACCTTC	CATVRTGYYGYTF
TRBV6-5	TRBJ1-5	15	.	TRBD1	TGTGCCAGCAGTTACGGGACAGGGGGCGGGCAGCCCCAGCATTTT	CASSYGTGGGQPQHF
TRBV10-1	TRBJ2-1	18	.	TRBD1	TGCGCCAGCAGTACAGGACAGGGGGTGGCGGATAACTACAATGAGCAGTTCTTC	CASSTGQGVADNYNEQFF
TRBV4-1	TRBJ1-3	17	.	TRBD1	TGCGCCAGCAGCCAACTCCTTTCGCAGGGGGCTGGAAACACCATATATTTT	CASSQLLSQGAGNTIYF
TRBV5-8	TRBJ2-1	16	.	TRBD2	TGTGCCAGCAGCTTGTATGGCGGGAGGTCGTACAATGAGCAGTTCTTC	CASSLYGGRSYNEQFF
TRBV7-8	TRBJ2-7	14	.	TRBD2	TGTGCCAGCAGCTTAGGGGGTGGCGGAGCGGGAGGGTACTTC	CASSLGGGGAGGYF
TRBV2	TRBJ2-7	15	.	.	TGTGCCAGCAGTCTCATTTCGGGGATCTCCTACGAGCAGTACTTC	CASSLISGISYEQYF
TRBV6-6	TRBJ2-1	13	.	.	TGTGCCAGCAGCGGGGGACTGTACAATGAGCAGTTCTTC	CASSGGLYNEQFF
TRBV19	TRBJ2-7	14	.	.	TGTGCCAGTAGTCCCCATGGGCCGGCCTACGAGCAGTACTTC	CASSPHGPAYEQYF
TRBV7-8	TRBJ2-5	14	.	TRBD2	TGTGCCAGCAAGTTAGGTTGGGGAGGGGAGACCCAGTACTTC	CASKLGWGGETQYF
TRBV28	TRBJ2-7	15	.	TRBD1	TGTGCCAGCAGTTTCAACAGGGGCGCTTCCTACGAGCAGTACTTC	CASSFNRGASYEQYF
TRBV4-1	TRBJ2-3	14	.	TRBD1	TGCGCCAGCAGCCAAACAGGGGGCACAGATACGCAGTATTTT	CASSQTGGTDTQYF
TRBV5-1	TRBJ2-7	14	.	TRBD1	TGCGCCAGCAATAGGGGGACAGGACCCTACGAGCAGTACTTC	CASNRGTGPYEQYF
TRBV7-2	TRBJ2-2	14	.	TRBD2	TGTGCCAGCAGCTTAGAGCGGGGAACCGGGGAGCTGTTTTTT	CASSLERGTGELFF
TRBV21-1	TRBJ1-5	16	.	.	TGTGCCAGCAGCAAAGTTCCAGGACAGCACAATCAGCCCCAGCATTTT	CASSKVPGQHNQPQHF
TRBV29-1	TRBJ1-5	13	.	.	TGCAGCGCTACGGACAGCAAGAATCAGCCCCAGCATTTT	CSATDSKNQPQHF
TRBV7-8	TRBJ2-5	15	.	TRBD2	TGTGCCAGCAGCGGCGGACTAGCGGGAGGCGTGACCCAGTACTTC	CASSGGLAGGVTQYF
TRBV5-8	TRBJ1-4	15	.	TRBD1	TGTGCCAGCAGCTTGGGACAGGGACTTCATGAAAAACTGTTTTTT	CASSLGQGLHEKLFF
TRBV29-1	TRBJ2-2	14	.	TRBD1	TGCAGCGTTTTTGGGACAGGGGGCACCGGGGAGCTGTTTTTT	CSVFGTGGTGELFF
TRBV11-2	TRBJ2-3	15	few	.	TGTGCCAGCAGCTTAGGGGGCAGACGCACAGATACGCAGTATTTT	CASSLGGRRTDTQYF
TRBV10-3	TRBJ2-1	15	.	TRBD1	TGTGCCATCAGTGCGAGGGACAGCTCCTACAATGAGCAGTTCTTC	CAISARDSSYNEQFF
TRBV7-7	TRBJ1-3	14	.	.	TGTGCTAGCAGCTTAAACATCCAGGGAAACACCATATATTTT	CASSLNIQGNTIYF
TRBV10-3	TRBJ1-3	15	.	.	TGTGCCATCAGTGAGTCTTTAGAAGCTGGAAACACCATATATTTT	CAISESLEAGNTIYF
TRBV5-1	TRBJ1-3	16	.	TRBD1	TGCGCCAGCAGCGGTACCGGGACAGGGTCTGGAAACACCATATATTTT	CASSGTGTGSGNTIYF
TRBV7-9	TRBJ2-6	19	.	.	TGTGCCAGTCCAGCACGGTCACAGGCCTTGGCAACTGGGGCCAACGTCCTGACTTTC	CASPARSQALATGANVLTF
TRBV28	TRBJ2-3	14	.	.	TGTGCCAGCAGGTCCGTCTTTCGCACAGATACGCAGTATTTT	CASRSVFRTDTQYF
TRBV5-1	TRBJ2-1	15	.	.	TGCGCCAGCACCACGACGGGACTGGACTACAATGAGCAGTTCTTC	CASTTTGLDYNEQFF
TRBV27	TRBJ1-2	13	.	TRBD1	TGTGCCAGCAGTCAGACAGGGCCTTATGGCTACACCTTC	CASSQTGPYGYTF
TRBV5-4	TRBJ2-6	14	.	.	TGTGCCAGCAGCTTGTGGCCTGGGGCCAACGTCCTGACTTTC	CASSLWPGANVLTF
TRBV19	TRBJ2-1	15	.	.	TGTGCCAGTACCCCAGGGTCCCACCCCTACAATGAGCAGTTCTTC	CASTPGSHPYNEQFF
TRBV7-9	TRBJ1-1	14	.	TRBD1	TGTGCCAGCAGCAATACAGGGGGCCGGGCTGAAGCTTTCTTT	CASSNTGGRAEAFF
TRBV14	TRBJ2-1	17	.	.	TGTGCCAGCAGCCAAGATCGGAGGAGGGTTGGGTACAATGAGCAGTTCTTC	CASSQDRRRVGYNEQFF
TRBV5-4	TRBJ1-1	14	.	TRBD1	TGTGCCAGCAGCTCAACAGGGGGCTGGATTGAAGCTTTCTTT	CASSSTGGWIEAFF
TRBV7-3	TRBJ1-3	16	.	.	TGTGCCAGCAGCTTAACTTCAGATGTCTCTGGAAACACCATATATTTT	CASSLTSDVSGNTIYF
TRBV7-2	TRBJ2-3	12	.	.	TGTGCCAGCAGCTCAAGCACAGATACGCAGTATTTT	CASSSSTDTQYF
TRBV27	TRBJ1-1	15	.	.	TGTGCCAGCAGTTTATCCGGCGGAGTGAACACTGAAGCTTTCTTT	CASSLSGGVNTEAFF
TRBV28	TRBJ2-1	16	.	.	TGTGCCAGTTTTTTGGGGGGGGGACACTACTACAATGAGCAGTTCTTC	CASFLGGGHYYNEQFF